Detailed here is one TCR beta chain. This receptor's antigen is unknown. Per-base quality was not reported, and no clone a single base away is much larger than it. The record originates from a study of cytomegalovirus exposure and HLA in healthy donors (dated by TCRdb to between 2016 and 2019). In terms of the full investigation: According to an earlier analysis of a few hundred of the donors, about 179 million T cells yielded roughly 110 million unique TCR beta sequences and about 300 Gb of sequence data. Approximately 300 gigabases of sequencing data and about 92 million unique TCR sequences made up an early release that covered about 640 HLA-typed donors. Of the roughly 410 genotyped donors, approximately 80% were placed in the genetic ancestry cluster associated with self-reported Caucasian donors. The study was designed to test whether signatures of past pathogen exposure could be identified by cataloging public T cell receptors. Using immunosequencing, the study profiled T cell repertoires from around 670 subjects and related those repertoires to cytomegalovirus serostatus. Along with the approximately 620-subject first cohort, a separate validation cohort of over a hundred different subjects was used. To predict cytomegalovirus infection status, the study brought together high-throughput TCR immunosequencing, statistical association of individual TCRs with disease status, and machine learning. To study patterns of TCR occurrence, a later analysis re-analyzed previously published TCR beta repertoires from more than 550 donors and added high-resolution HLA genotyping. The later analysis used no new phenotypic data to find candidate immune exposures, relying instead on TCR beta sequences and their occurrence across donors. To decide whether each TCR beta V gene segment behaved as functional or pseudogenic, an earlier analysis of some 580 of the donors relied on high-throughput TCR beta sequencing. Donor age, sex, ethnicity and CMV serostatus were compiled alongside the repertoire data. In a later genetic analysis, genome-wide SNP genotypes for 398 of the 666 donors were used, and that subset was treated as a discovery cohort. Every discovery cohort repertoire had been produced on one sequencing platform. Both class I and class II loci were covered by HLA typing, at four-digit resolution. Typing coverage varied by locus: about 620-630 donors for A, B, C, DRB1 and DQB1; under 550 for DQA1; more than 600 for DPA1; roughly 450 for DPB1. Because of strong linkage in the cohort, roughly 5 DR-DQ haplotypes were treated as single units for association and clustering. On average, 235,054 unique TCR beta nucleotide sequences were sequenced per donor among 398 genotyped donors of the cohort, with approximately 18% of those sequences being non-productive.

The full study reports these points: Broadly in line with IMGT annotations, most TCR beta V segments showed up in productive rearrangements about 90% or about 30% of the time in an earlier analysis of 587 of the donors. In a later analysis, the rate of TCR association differed among HLA loci, with DRB1 alleles having the most associated TCRs and HLA-C alleles having the fewest. In a later genetic analysis, fewer N-insertions in productive TCRs were reported among donors in an Asian-associated ancestry cluster than the approximately 670-donor mean. In a later analysis, HLA-associated TCR beta chains showed more clonal expansion and lower generation probabilities than non-associated chains that were equally common. Linkage disequilibrium might explain the correlated functional status among segregating V segments, but an unknown experimental factor could not be ruled out. A cluster of highly shared sequence variants was judged likely to represent a technical artifact of the sequencing pipeline. It was suggested by the authors that the approach could potentially be generalized to other disease states and immunological phenotypes. Because HLA typing was missing for some donors at each locus, association tests included only the typed subset. For the cohort, immune exposure information was limited to CMV serostatus. Around 16 rarely observed V segments, including chromosome 9 orphons, were excluded from the earlier analysis of several hundred of the donors because counts were too low. Strong co-occurrence of HLA alleles, especially DR and DQ, made assigning TCR associations to individual alleles difficult. In a later analysis, most CMV-associated TCR beta chains were found to appear HLA-restricted, with HLA associations seemingly driven largely by CMV exposure. Specific HLA alleles were associated with 16,951 TCR beta sequences at a false discovery rate of 0.05 in a later analysis. A later genetic analysis associated a missense DCLRE1C variant with V-gene and J-gene trimming of TCR beta chains, and an independent cohort replicated the association. This cohort had only TCR beta chains sequenced, and the lack of alpha or paired-chain data limited which features could be detected. In the study, around 150 TCR beta chains were listed as associated with cytomegalovirus. Some IMGT-functional V segments, including TRBV6-2 and TRBV6-3, could not be distinguished by the 87-base-pair reads and were therefore excluded. The presence/absence analyses assumed that sequencing depth was roughly uniform across donors, and that assumption may not be true. In both the original and validation cohorts, the classifier was reported to diagnose cytomegalovirus status with high specificity and sensitivity. A further reported finding was that TCR beta sequences accurately predicted the HLA-A and HLA-B alleles for most subjects in the first cohort. While some public TCRs were present in many individuals, most TCR sequences turned up only very rarely across donors. In vitro tests confirmed that three of the cytomegalovirus-associated TCR beta chains recognize cytomegalovirus antigens. Several of the top co-occurrence clusters appeared to be linked to parvovirus B19, influenza, CMV and Epstein-Barr virus, according to a later analysis.

The library was made by the immunoSEQ multiplex PCR assay. For the multiplex PCR, a mixture combining 60 forward primers for TCR Vbeta segments and 13 reverse primers for TCR Jbeta segments was used. A multiplex PCR assay on genomic DNA amplified the CDR3 region of rearranged TCR beta genes. The amplified TCR beta libraries were sequenced on the Illumina HiSeq System as 87-base-pair reads. As for the authors' bioinformatics: Across the roughly 640 repertoires, a later analysis counted tens of millions of unique TCR beta chains, roughly 11 million of which were shared by at least two donors. To remove PCR and sequencing errors, raw reads were error-corrected and collapsed into unique sequences using a nearest-neighbor algorithm that merged closely related sequences. To assign V, D and J gene segments, CDR3 sequences were aligned to IMGT reference sequences. Each retained sequence needed at least a six-nucleotide match to both a V gene segment and a J gene segment. A rearrangement counted as productive if the CDR3 had no stop codons and remained in frame with V and J, and every other rearrangement counted as non-productive. Following IMGT convention, CDR3 was defined as the stretch from the second conserved V-encoded cysteine to the conserved J-encoded phenylalanine. Sequences without an unambiguous match to a single V gene segment were excluded from the earlier analysis of approximately 560 of the donors. In an earlier analysis of some 590 of the donors, a V segment was called functional when productive rearrangements were above 56.7%, and segregating when the standard deviation between donors exceeded 5%. A statistical classification framework was built for diagnosing cytomegalovirus status from the catalog of TCR beta chain sequences. In a later analysis, TCR nucleotide sequences were compared against IMGT/GENE-DB human TR gene sequences so that V and J genes could be assigned. In a later analysis, CDR3 sequences and most-parsimonious VDJ recombination scenarios were assigned using the TCRdist pipeline. A later analysis defined each TCR beta chain by its CDR3 amino acid sequence plus V-gene family, and excluded reads lacking a unique V-gene family. A later analysis removed several hundred highly shared, low-generation-probability nucleotide sequences to deal with suspected cross-contamination and a sequencing artifact. A later analysis calculated a clonal expansion index for each public chain from normalized within-repertoire ranks of inferred template counts. In a later analysis, generation probabilities were computed using a VDJ recombination model fitted to out-of-frame rearrangements, and the results were checked against IGoR. Hypergeometric tests were used in a later analysis to score TCR-TCR, TCR-HLA and TCR-CMV co-occurrence, with a repertoire-size bias correction applied to the TCR pairs. A later analysis estimated false discovery rates by permuting HLA or CMV assignments 20 times. In a later analysis, co-occurring TCRs were grouped using DBSCAN, with TCRdist sequence similarity added in when clustering inside HLA-allele-positive subsets. Repertoires with fewer than 30,000 or more than 120,000 public chains were left out of co-occurrence clustering, as were five repertoires with anomalous nucleotide sharing. Here the immuneACCESS table is served through TCRdb, limited to in-frame sequences with V and J called. Missing clones are a known gap in these copies; in checked studies unresolved V genes cover under half, and the rest lacks a known reason. V, J and clone size reflect that table, while D and trimming were determined from the DNA. Across this sample there are 130,000 or so clones, with around three quarters seen only once. The ten largest clones represent roughly 6% of the sample.

In total, 500 to 700 healthy bone marrow donors made up the cohort. At the time of sampling, all cohort members were nominally healthy, though unrecorded immune exposures were likely present. The donor tested CMV seronegative and was one of the 352 seronegative cohort members. Every donor gave a peripheral blood sample, and the peripheral blood mononuclear cells from that sample were used for TCR beta sequencing. The Qiagen DNeasy Blood Extraction Kit was used to extract genomic DNA from the blood cell samples. V was cut back by 4 bases and J by 2 bases, leaving a gap of 12 bases between them. Based on the germline V gene, the CDR1 and CDR2 sequences are KGHSH and LQKENI. From the cysteine up to the phenylalanine, the CDR3 has a length of 14 residues. The DNA shown is the 42-base CDR3, in frame from base 1.

The sample was PBMCs. This receptor chain uses TRBV18 and TRBJ2-7; TRBD2 might be the D gene, on 5 matching bases. This receptor was taken from a woman aged 40 to 50 in good health and CMV-seronegative. The CDR3 amino acid sequence is: CASSLPGKPYEQYF. The DNA reads TGTGCCAGCTCACTTCCGGGGAAACCCTACGAGCAGTACTTC.